These 7 T cell receptor beta chains were all obtained from the same sample, sequenced in a study of CDR3 diversity in severe acne. One entry per CDR3 protein results from TCRdb running MiXCR on the PCR reads. This sample has fewer than 90,000 distinct CDR3 sequences, with under 55% found just once. Sequencing was performed on blood. All receptors come from a male donor with severe acne vulgaris.

J is TRBJ2-5 and V is TRBV29-1; a possible D gene is TRBD2 (5 bases). Trimming cost V 3 bases and J 0 bases, with 14 bases left between them. The V gene's germline CDR1 is SQVTM and CDR2 ANQGSEA. The CDR3 is 15 amino acids. CDR3 amino acids: CSVEHSGEYQETQYF. The CDR3 DNA sequence: TGCAGCGTTGAGCACAGCGGAGAGTACCAAGAGACCCAGTACTTC.

This clonotype is medium-sized in the sample. The rearrangement joins TRBV7-9 to TRBJ2-2; D uncertain. Germline V CDR1 and CDR2: SEHNR, FQNEAQ (reference sequence). The CDR3 has 14 residues. V dropped 1 base and J dropped 4 bases, with 7 bases sitting between them. CDR3 coding DNA: TGTGCCAGCAGCTTAGAGGGTGGCACCGGGGAGCTGTTTTTT. Encoded protein: CASSLEGGTGELFF. Complete variable domain (other parts from reference TRBV7-9 and TRBJ2-2): DTGVSQNPRHKITKRGQNVTFRCDPISEHNRLYWYRQTLGQGPEFLTYFQNEAQLEKSRLLSDRFSAERPKGSFSTLEIQRTEQGDSAMYLCASSLEGGTGELFFGEGSRLTVL.

The rearrangement links TRBV6-2 or TRBV6-3 to TRBJ2-7; 7 bases line up with TRBD1. Germline trimming cut 11 bases from V and 3 bases from J; bases unmatched to any gene: 1. Germline V CDR1 and CDR2: MNHEY, SVGEGT. The CDR3 is made up of 10 amino acids. DNA of the CDR3: TGTGCCGCAGGGGGCTACGAGCAGTACTTC. Protein product: CAAGGYEQYF.

This clonotype turned up a few times. This sequence may be a read error, since a much larger clone differs from it by one base. In nucleotides, the CDR3 is TGTGCCAGTAAAGGGAGCGGATACGAGCAGTACTTC. As protein: CASKGSGYEQYF. The rearrangement joins TRBV19 to TRBJ2-7; possibly TRBD2 for D (5 bases). The CDR3 length is 12 residues. V lost 7 bases to trimming and J lost 4 bases, with 11 bases between them. The germline V gene has CDR1 LNHDA and CDR2 SQIVND (reference sequence).

This clonotype was seen ten or more times. The chain combines TRBV20-1 with TRBJ2-4; D perhaps matches TRBD1 (6 bases). Deletions cut 0 bases from V and 1 base from J, with 22 bases between. This CDR3 has 19 amino acids. Germline V lookup: CDR1 DFQATT, CDR2 SNEGSKA (reference sequence). CDR3 protein: CSARDPRGGERGAKNIQYF. CDR3 nucleotide sequence: TGCAGTGCTAGAGATCCAAGGGGTGGGGAGAGGGGGGCCAAAAACATTCAGTACTTC.

This sequence joins TRBV24-1 and TRBJ2-7, with 8 bases matching TRBD2. CDR1 is KGHDR and CDR2 is SFDVKD in the germline V gene. Trimming removed 0 bases from V and 2 bases from J; junction bases left unmatched: 2. The CDR3 is made up of 15 amino acids. CDR3 loop: CATSDLKAGAYEQYF. The CDR3 DNA reads as TGTGCCACCAGTGATTTGAAAGCGGGGGCCTACGAGCAGTACTTC.

The chain uses TRBV12-3 or TRBV12-4 and TRBJ1-2; D unclear. The ends were cut back, 1 base at V and 7 bases at J, with 13 bases in the middle. The CDR3 runs to 14 residues. The CDR3 nucleotides are TGTGCCAGCAGTTTAGGGTCTGGGGTTTGTGGCTACACCTTC. Residues: CASSLGSGVCGYTF.